Each of the 24 T cell receptor beta chains below was sequenced from the same sample in a study of cytomegalovirus exposure and HLA in healthy donors. The PCR employed 60 Vbeta primers together with 13 Jbeta primers. Data came from immunoSEQ multiplex PCR; TCRdb stores just in-frame clones and leaves some out. The data show roughly 190,000 clones, about three quarters seen once. What was sequenced was PBMCs. These receptors were obtained from a female donor in good health and CMV-seronegative.

J is TRBJ2-3 and V is TRBV2; D not resolved. The CDR3 covers 11 residues. Germline CDR1 is SNHLY and CDR2 is FYNNEI. V was clipped by 3 bases and J by 6 bases, with 4 bases between them. CDR3 sequence (DNA): TGTGCCAGCAGTGATGAGGATACGCAGTATTTT. This sequence encodes CASSDEDTQYF. Complete variable domain (other parts from reference TRBV2 and TRBJ2-3): EPEVTQTPSHQVTQMGQEVILRCVPISNHLYFYWYRQILGQKVEFLVSFYNNEISEKSEIFDDQFSVERPDGSNFTLKIRSTKLEDSAMYFCASSDEDTQYFGPGTRLTVL.

The chain joins TRBV19 to TRBJ2-2; TRBD2 matches 8 bases. CDR3 size: 15 residues. Germline CDR1 LNHDA, CDR2 SQIVND (reference sequence). V lost 6 bases, J lost 1 base, and 4 bases stayed unmatched. CDR3 DNA sequence: TGTGCCAGTAGAGGACTAGCTGTGAACACCGGGGAGCTGTTTTTT. This encodes CASRGLAVNTGELFF. The variable domain in full, with the rest retrieved from reference TRBV19 and TRBJ2-2, is DGGITQSPKYLFRKEGQNVTLSCEQNLNHDAMYWYRQDPGQGLRLIYYSQIVNDFQKGDIAEGYSVSREKKESFPLTVTSAQKNPTAFYLCASRGLAVNTGELFFGEGSRLTVL.

The chain uses TRBV6-1 and TRBJ1-5; no reliable D call. V lost 3 bases to trimming and J lost 4 bases, with 7 bases between them. The CDR3 contains 13 residues. Germline values: CDR1 MNHNS, CDR2 SASEGT. This CDR3 is CASSDYPNQPQHF. The CDR3 DNA is TGTGCCAGCAGTGACTACCCAAATCAGCCCCAGCATTTT.

CDR3 residues: CASSLAGDSNQPQHF. DNA of the CDR3: TGTGCCAGCAGCTTAGCAGGGGATAGCAATCAGCCCCAGCATTTT. J is TRBJ1-5 and V is TRBV7-2, with a weak D call TRBD1 (5 bases). V lost 0 bases and J 0 bases, leaving 6 bases between the germline ends. Germline V lookup: CDR1 SGHTA, CDR2 FQGNSA. The CDR3 has 15 residues. Drawing the rest from reference TRBV7-2 and TRBJ1-5, the complete variable domain is GAGVSQSPSNKVTEKGKDVELRCDPISGHTALYWYRQSLGQGLEFLIYFQGNSAPDKSGLPSDRFSAERTGGSVSTLTIQRTQQEDSAVYLCASSLAGDSNQPQHFGDGTRLSIL.

The chain joins TRBV27 to TRBJ2-7, with 7 bases aligning to TRBD2. The V and J ends lost 4 bases and 5 bases, in that order; junction bases with no gene match: 8. The V gene's germline CDR1 is MNHEY and CDR2 SMNVEV (reference sequence). The CDR3 is made up of 14 amino acids. The CDR3 is CASSWGGSVNEQYF. CDR3 in DNA: TGTGCCAGCAGTTGGGGCGGGAGTGTGAACGAGCAGTACTTC.

The V and J genes are TRBV2 and TRBJ1-2; TRBD1 matches 7 bases. This CDR3 comprises 14 residues. The V gene's germline CDR1 is SNHLY and CDR2 FYNNEI. J gave up 2 bases and V 5 bases, and 5 bases lay outside the gene matches. CDR3 residues: CASSPRDSNYGYTF. The CDR3 DNA reads TGTGCCAGCAGTCCTCGGGACAGCAACTATGGCTACACCTTC.

The chain uses TRBV7-3 and TRBJ2-7, with D perhaps matching TRBD1 (7 bases). The length of the CDR3 is 16 residues. Germline assignment: CDR1 SGHTA and CDR2 FQGTGA. V was pared by 4 bases and J by 2 bases, with 18 bases between. Written as DNA, the CDR3 is TGTGCCAGCAGCTCCGGGGGACAGTGGACACCCTACGAGCAGTACTTC. Translation gives CASSSGGQWTPYEQYF.

This chain joins TRBV29-1 and TRBJ1-2; 12 positions agree with TRBD1. The J segment lost 5 bases and the V segment lost 7 bases, leaving 5 bases of the junction unmatched. The CDR3 contains 13 residues. Looked up from germline, CDR1 is SQVTM and CDR2 is ANQGSEA. The CDR3 spells CSARDRGRYGYTF. CDR3 DNA: TGCAGCGCTAGGGACAGGGGGCGTTATGGCTACACCTTC.

The CDR3 DNA follows: TGTGCCGTTCTCCCGGGGGAGCGACGCGAGCAGTACTTC. This sequence encodes CAVLPGERREQYF. V usage is TRBV28 and J usage is TRBJ2-7; D is possibly TRBD2 (6 bases). V was shortened by 11 bases and J by 6 bases, with 20 bases between the two germline ends. Germline CDR1 MDHEN, CDR2 SYDVKM. CDR3 length equals 13 residues.

CDR3 loop: CAWETPGQGTEKLFF. As DNA, the CDR3 is TGTGCCTGGGAGACTCCGGGACAGGGGACTGAAAAACTGTTTTTT. The V gene is TRBV30, the J gene TRBJ1-4; 10 bases fit TRBD1. Germline V gene data show CDR1 as GTSNPN and CDR2 as SVGIG (reference sequence). J gave up 7 bases and V 5 bases, and 10 bases lay outside the gene matches. The CDR3 consists of 15 residues.

V and J are TRBV27 and TRBJ1-5; no firm D call. Germline CDR1 MNHEY, CDR2 SMNVEV (reference sequence). CDR3 length: 14 residues. V was trimmed by 2 bases and J by 2 bases, leaving 7 bases between them. The CDR3 nucleotides are TGTGCCAGCAGTTTAGGGCAGGGCAATCAGCCCCAGCATTTT. This translates into CASSLGQGNQPQHF.

This clone was recorded a few times. The chain employs TRBV6-4 and TRBJ2-1; D ambiguous. Germline V gene data show CDR1 as MRHNA and CDR2 as SNTAGT. Trimming shortened V by 2 bases and J by 8 bases, and 10 bases separated the two germline ends. There are 13 residues in the CDR3. The CDR3 sequence: CASSDTESDEQFF. The CDR3 DNA is TGTGCCAGCAGTGACACCGAGAGCGATGAGCAGTTCTTC.

The chain recombines TRBV7-8 with TRBJ1-5, with a possible D match to TRBD1 (5 bases). CDR3 length equals 16 residues. V lost 4 bases to trimming and J lost 1 base, with 14 bases between them. The V gene's germline CDR1 is SGHVS and CDR2 FQNEAQ. CDR3 in DNA: TGTGCCAGCAGCTATTGGGGGAGGGACAGCAATCAGCCCCAGCATTTT. Translated: CASSYWGRDSNQPQHF.

The chain has TRBV5-1 and TRBJ1-2, with TRBD1 matching over 11 bases. CDR3 size: 16 residues. After removal of 6 bases from V and 1 base from J, the junction contained 8 bases not matched to a gene. The germline gives CDR1 SGHRS, CDR2 YFSETQ. This chain's CDR3 is CASTPGQGVLNYGYTF. CDR3 in DNA: TGCGCCAGCACACCGGGACAGGGGGTACTTAACTATGGCTACACCTTC.

J is TRBJ2-7 and V is TRBV7-3; 7 nucleotides agree with TRBD2. The trim removed 5 bases at V and 6 bases at J, leaving 13 bases unmatched. CDR3 length: 15 residues. Germline CDR1 SGHTA, CDR2 FQGTGA. The CDR3 DNA sequence: TGTGCCAGCAGCCCGTTATCTGGTGGCGGGGGCGAGCAGTACTTC. It is translated as CASSPLSGGGGEQYF.

The CDR3 region is CASSVAAGGRDTQYF. CDR3 coding DNA: TGTGCCAGCAGCGTAGCGGCGGGAGGTAGAGATACGCAGTATTTT. The chain combines TRBV9 with TRBJ2-3; 8 bases are a match to TRBD2. This CDR3 spans 15 amino acids. The V gene end was trimmed by 0 bases and the J gene end by 5 bases; junction bases not matched to a gene: 5. Germline lookup yields CDR1 SGDLS and CDR2 YYNGEE.

The rearrangement uses TRBV6-6 and TRBJ1-3; a possible D gene is TRBD1 (5 bases). The germline V gene encodes CDR1 MNHNY and CDR2 SVGAGI (reference sequence). The V end was cut by 4 bases, the J end by 4 bases, with 11 bases between. The CDR3 consists of 14 residues. The CDR3 DNA sequence: TGTGCCAGCAGTTTAAGGGGTGGGGGAAACACCATATATTTT. This sequence encodes CASSLRGGGNTIYF.

The gene calls are TRBV6-5 and TRBJ2-3; TRBD2 matches at 12 bases. Germline trimming cut 0 bases from V and 10 bases from J; bases unmatched to any gene: 8. The CDR3 has 16 amino acids. CDR1 and CDR2 from the germline V gene are MNHEY and SVGAGI. In DNA, the CDR3 is TGTGCCAGCAGTTACTCGTCGTCTAGCGGGAGGGCCGCGCAGTATTTT. It is translated as CASSYSSSSGRAAQYF.

This clone showed up just once. CDR3 in DNA: TGTGCCAGCAGCGTCCGGAGAGAGGATGGCTACACCTTC. Its protein is CASSVRREDGYTF. The chain combines TRBV2 with TRBJ1-2; no definite D call. CDR3 length equals 13 residues. Germline V lookup: CDR1 SNHLY, CDR2 FYNNEI. The V end was cut by 6 bases, the J end by 6 bases, with 14 bases between. The variable domain in full, with the rest retrieved from reference TRBV2 and TRBJ1-2, is EPEVTQTPSHQVTQMGQEVILRCVPISNHLYFYWYRQILGQKVEFLVSFYNNEISEKSEIFDDQFSVERPDGSNFTLKIRSTKLEDSAMYFCASSVRREDGYTFGSGTRLTVV.

This clone turned up a few times. The chain links TRBV19 to TRBJ1-1; no reliable D call. Germline loops: CDR1 LNHDA, CDR2 SQIVND (reference sequence). Trimming removed 3 bases at V and 7 bases at J, with 12 bases between. The CDR3 totals 13 residues. CDR3: CASSMLTPGEAFF. CDR3 nucleotide sequence: TGTGCCAGTAGTATGTTGACCCCGGGTGAAGCTTTCTTT.

The V call is TRBV28, the J call TRBJ2-5; D is undetermined. The J call may be in error: the DNA end matches TRBJ2-7 better. CDR3 length: 11 amino acids. Germline assignment: CDR1 MDHEN and CDR2 SYDVKM. The CDR3 DNA reads as TGTGCCAGCAGTTTATGGTTCGAGCAGTACTTC. It encodes CASSLWFEQYF.

The rearrangement links TRBV18 to TRBJ1-2, with TRBD1 matching 7 bases. In germline, CDR1 is KGHSH, CDR2 LQKENI. The CDR3 extends over 16 amino acids. The V gene end was trimmed by 4 bases and the J gene end by 6 bases; junction bases not matched to a gene: 14. In DNA, the CDR3 is TGTGCCAGCTCACGCTCCTCAGGGGGGAAAAGCGATGGCTACACCTTC. It is translated as CASSRSSGGKSDGYTF.

The V gene is TRBV20-1, the J gene TRBJ1-5; D unresolved. This CDR3 has 11 amino acids. V was trimmed by 3 bases and J by 5 bases, leaving 5 bases between them. Per the germline V gene, CDR1 is DFQATT and CDR2 is SNEGSKA (reference sequence). CDR3: CSARRDQPQHF. CDR3 bases: TGCAGTGCTAGGCGGGATCAGCCCCAGCATTTT.

The rearrangement uses TRBV19 and TRBJ2-3, with TRBD2 as a possible D gene (5 bases). Trimming removed 6 bases from V and 4 bases from J, with 14 bases in between. Per the germline V gene, CDR1 is LNHDA and CDR2 is SQIVND (reference sequence). This CDR3 is 14 amino acids long. Here the CDR3 reads CASSPRAGADTQYF. CDR3 sequence (DNA): TGTGCCAGTAGCCCTCGGGCCGGGGCAGATACGCAGTATTTT.